Following are 11 T cell receptor beta chains from one sample sequenced in a study of a mutant IDH1 vaccine in newly diagnosed glioma listed by TCRdb under 2021. The library was generated by the immunoSEQ multiplex PCR assay. The table was pulled from immuneACCESS by TCRdb, which kept in-frame rearrangements only. Such tables lose some clones; where checked, under half of the loss comes from unresolved V genes, and the rest has no known cause. The sample has about 32,000 clones on record, just under 80% of them singletons. The ten most abundant clones make up under 4% of the sample. No antigen has been identified for these receptors. The intended sense of this specimen's time point label: week 35, safety follow-up. Each vaccine dose, consisting of 300 ug of a 20-mer mutant IDH1 peptide in Montanide, was administered subcutaneously with topical imiquimod. Sequences were derived from PBMCs, sampled from a glioma patient whose treatment included an IDH1 peptide vaccine. These receptor sequences come from a man between 40 and 49 years old with glioma. Some clones in this sample may be carry-over from other donors' samples.

The chain employs TRBV7-9 and TRBJ2-5; 8 bases match TRBD2. This CDR3 is 14 amino acids long. Germline lookup yields CDR1 SEHNR and CDR2 FQNEAQ (reference sequence). With V trimmed by 5 bases and J by 5 bases, 7 bases remained unmatched. CDR3 residues: CASSLGLAGETQYF. As DNA, the CDR3 is TGTGCCAGCAGCCTCGGACTAGCTGGGGAGACCCAGTACTTC.

The chain employs TRBV14 and TRBJ2-5; 7 bases align to TRBD2. The germline gives CDR1 SGHDN, CDR2 FVKESK. The V and J ends lost 0 bases and 4 bases, in that order; junction bases with no gene match: 5. This CDR3 is 15 amino acids long. CDR3 sequence: CASSQDHGEGETQYF. As DNA, the CDR3 is TGTGCCAGCAGCCAAGATCACGGGGAGGGAGAGACCCAGTACTTC. Based on the CDR3 plus reference TRBV14 and TRBJ2-5, the full variable domain is EAGVTQFPSHSVIEKGQTVTLRCDPISGHDNLYWYRRVMGKEIKFLLHFVKESKQDESGMPNNRFLAERTGGTYSTLKVQPAELEDSGVYFCASSQDHGEGETQYFGPGTRLLVL.

J is TRBJ1-2 and V is TRBV4-3; possibly TRBD1 for D (5 bases). There are 12 residues in the CDR3. The germline V gene encodes CDR1 LGHNA and CDR2 YSLEER. The ends were cut back, 1 base at V and 9 bases at J, with 9 bases in the middle. In DNA, the CDR3 is TGCGCCAGCAGCCAAGGGCAGGGCAGCTACACCTTC. Translated, it gives CASSQGQGSYTF.

The rearrangement links TRBV11-2 to TRBJ1-1, with no clear D. Germline values: CDR1 SGHAT, CDR2 FQNNGV. This CDR3 spans 13 amino acids. Trimming took 3 bases from V and 2 from J, leaving 7 bases between them. As DNA, the CDR3 is TGTGCCAGCAGCTTTCGAGTAAACACTGAAGCTTTCTTT. Amino acids: CASSFRVNTEAFF.

The chain uses TRBV6-1 and TRBJ2-5; D is ambiguous. Germline V gives CDR1 MNHNS, CDR2 SASEGT. The CDR3 length is 12 residues. V gave up 6 bases and J gave up 5 bases, with 10 bases separating them. DNA for the CDR3: TGTGCCAGCAGGGTTCGTAAGGAGACCCAGTACTTC. This translates into CASRVRKETQYF.

The chain uses TRBV10-2 and TRBJ2-2; 7 bases agree with TRBD1. The germline CDR1 and CDR2 sequences are WSHSY and SAAADI. This CDR3 has 14 residues. V dropped 6 bases and J dropped 2; count of bases not matched to a gene: 3. The CDR3 nucleotides read TGCGCCAGCAGAAGGGACAGCAACACCGGGGAGCTGTTTTTT. It is translated as CASRRDSNTGELFF.

The genes are TRBV5-1 and TRBJ1-1; D unclear. This CDR3 has 15 amino acids. Per germline, CDR1 SGHRS and CDR2 YFSETQ. V shed 4 bases and J shed 1 base, with 14 bases lying between them. CDR3 loop: CASSLPAGPNTEAFF. CDR3 coding DNA: TGCGCCAGCAGCCTCCCCGCCGGCCCGAACACTGAAGCTTTCTTT.

The chain employs TRBV19 and TRBJ2-7, with D possibly matching TRBD2 (6 bases). Germline CDR1 and CDR2: LNHDA and SQIVND (reference sequence). The CDR3 is 13 residues long. V was clipped by 5 bases and J by 3 bases, with 11 bases between them. The CDR3 region is CASSGGEHYEQYF. CDR3 sequence (DNA): TGTGCCAGTAGTGGAGGGGAACACTACGAGCAGTACTTC. Combining the CDR3 with reference TRBV19 and TRBJ2-7 gives the whole variable domain DGGITQSPKYLFRKEGQNVTLSCEQNLNHDAMYWYRQDPGQGLRLIYYSQIVNDFQKGDIAEGYSVSREKKESFPLTVTSAQKNPTAFYLCASSGGEHYEQYFGPGTRLTVT.

CDR3 DNA sequence: TGTGCCAGCAGCCATAACCTAGAGGGCGGGGGTATCTACAATGAGCAGTTCTTC. It yields the protein CASSHNLEGGGIYNEQFF. The V gene is TRBV14, the J gene TRBJ2-1; 7 positions match TRBD2. This CDR3 region has 18 residues. The trim removed 3 bases at V and 3 bases at J, leaving 14 bases unmatched. Germline CDR1 reads SGHDN; CDR2 reads FVKESK.

This clone was seen more than once but under ten times. V and J are TRBV15 and TRBJ1-5; D not resolved. V was trimmed by 1 base and J by 0 bases, leaving 10 bases between them. Germline assignment: CDR1 LNHNV and CDR2 YYDKDF (reference sequence). This CDR3 has 16 amino acids. DNA of the CDR3: TGTGCCACCAGCAGAGCGTACCAAACTAGCAATCAGCCCCAGCATTTT. Amino acid sequence: CATSRAYQTSNQPQHF.

The chain combines TRBV5-4 with TRBJ2-5; a weak D match, TRBD2 (5 bases). Between the trimmed V and J ends, which lost 5 bases and 4 bases, there was a span of 18 bases. This CDR3 has 15 residues. Germline V CDR1 and CDR2: SGHNT, YYREEE (reference sequence). CDR3 region: CASRPNRGEGETQYF. As DNA, the CDR3 is TGTGCCAGCAGGCCGAATCGGGGAGAGGGAGAGACCCAGTACTTC.